This T cell receptor beta chain stems from a study of blood T cell repertoires in COVID-19. For the study at large: The United States, Italy and Spain provided the acute and convalescent COVID-19 samples. PBMCs, B-cell-depleted T cells, or T cells provided the cDNA or gDNA that made up the material.

Patients in Seattle were enrolled during active infection, then followed longitudinally. The CDR3 contains 16 residues. The germline CDR1 and CDR2 sequences are MNHEY and SMNVEV (reference sequence). The ends were cut back, 7 bases at V and 5 bases at J, with 23 bases in the middle. The table came from immunoSEQ multiplex PCR; TCRdb's copy has only in-frame clones and leaves some out. The sample carries around 360,000 clones, around 87% recorded once. The TCR was taken from a woman in her 30s with COVID-19, enrolled during active disease. The chain employs TRBV27 and TRBJ2-5; D may be TRBD2 (6 bases). The sample comprised peripheral blood. DNA of the CDR3: TGTGCCAGCACCCCCCTCGGTGGACGACGGGGGGAGACCCAGTACTTC. As protein: CASTPLGGRRGETQYF.